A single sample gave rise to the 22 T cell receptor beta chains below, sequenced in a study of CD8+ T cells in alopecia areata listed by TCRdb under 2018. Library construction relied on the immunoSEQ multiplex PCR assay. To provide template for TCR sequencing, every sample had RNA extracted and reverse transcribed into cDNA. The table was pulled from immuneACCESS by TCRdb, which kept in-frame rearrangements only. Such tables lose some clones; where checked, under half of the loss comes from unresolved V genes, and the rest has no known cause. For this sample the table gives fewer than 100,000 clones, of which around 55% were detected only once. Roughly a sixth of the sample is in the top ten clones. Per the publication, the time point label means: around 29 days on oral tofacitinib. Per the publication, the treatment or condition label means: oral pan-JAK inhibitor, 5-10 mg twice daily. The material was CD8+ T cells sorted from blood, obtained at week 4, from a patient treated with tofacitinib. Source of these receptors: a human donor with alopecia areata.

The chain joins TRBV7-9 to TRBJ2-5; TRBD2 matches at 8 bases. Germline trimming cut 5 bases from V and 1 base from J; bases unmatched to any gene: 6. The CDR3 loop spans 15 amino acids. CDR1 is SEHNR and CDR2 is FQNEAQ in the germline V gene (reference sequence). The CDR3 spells CASSALTSGQETQYF. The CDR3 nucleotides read TGTGCCAGCAGCGCTCTAACTAGCGGCCAAGAGACCCAGTACTTC.

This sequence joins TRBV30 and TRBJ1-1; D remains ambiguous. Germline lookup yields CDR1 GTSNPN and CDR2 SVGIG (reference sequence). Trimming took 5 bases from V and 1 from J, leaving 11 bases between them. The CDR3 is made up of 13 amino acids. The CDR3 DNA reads TGTGCCTGGTGTCAGGAGACGAACACTGAAGCTTTCTTT. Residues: CAWCQETNTEAFF.

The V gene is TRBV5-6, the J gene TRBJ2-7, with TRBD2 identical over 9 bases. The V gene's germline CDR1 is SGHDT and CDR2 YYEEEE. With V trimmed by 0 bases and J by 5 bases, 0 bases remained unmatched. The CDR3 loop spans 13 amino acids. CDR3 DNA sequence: TGTGCCAGCAGCTTGGGGACTAGCGACGAGCAGTACTTC. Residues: CASSLGTSDEQYF.

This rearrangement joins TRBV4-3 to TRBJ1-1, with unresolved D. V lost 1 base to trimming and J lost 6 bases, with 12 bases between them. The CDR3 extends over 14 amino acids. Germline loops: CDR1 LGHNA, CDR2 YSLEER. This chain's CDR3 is CASSQGLGGAEAFF. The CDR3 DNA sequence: TGCGCCAGCAGCCAAGGTCTCGGTGGGGCTGAAGCTTTCTTT.

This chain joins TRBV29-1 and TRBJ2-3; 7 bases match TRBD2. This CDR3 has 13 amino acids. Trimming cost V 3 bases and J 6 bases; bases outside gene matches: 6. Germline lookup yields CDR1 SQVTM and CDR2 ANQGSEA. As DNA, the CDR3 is TGCAGCGTTGACGGCGGGAGCTTGGATACGCAGTATTTT. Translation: CSVDGGSLDTQYF.

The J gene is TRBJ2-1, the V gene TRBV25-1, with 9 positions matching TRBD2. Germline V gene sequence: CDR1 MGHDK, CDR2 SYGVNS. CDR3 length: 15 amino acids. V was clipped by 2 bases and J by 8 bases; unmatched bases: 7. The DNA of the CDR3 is TGTGCCAGCAGTGAAGGTCTAGCGGGAACCCATGAGCAGTTCTTC. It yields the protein CASSEGLAGTHEQFF.

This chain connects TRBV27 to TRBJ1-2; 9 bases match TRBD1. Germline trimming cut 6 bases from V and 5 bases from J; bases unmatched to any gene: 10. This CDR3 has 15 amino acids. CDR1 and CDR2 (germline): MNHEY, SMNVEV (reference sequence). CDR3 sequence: CASSATGGAGYGYTF. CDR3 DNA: TGTGCCAGCAGCGCTACAGGGGGCGCGGGTTATGGCTACACCTTC.

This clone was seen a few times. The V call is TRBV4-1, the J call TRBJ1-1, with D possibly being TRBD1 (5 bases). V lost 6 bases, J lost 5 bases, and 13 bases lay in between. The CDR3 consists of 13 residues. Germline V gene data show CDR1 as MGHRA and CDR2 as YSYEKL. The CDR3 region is CASRQREGTEAFF. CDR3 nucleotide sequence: TGCGCCAGCAGACAACGAGAGGGGACTGAAGCTTTCTTT.

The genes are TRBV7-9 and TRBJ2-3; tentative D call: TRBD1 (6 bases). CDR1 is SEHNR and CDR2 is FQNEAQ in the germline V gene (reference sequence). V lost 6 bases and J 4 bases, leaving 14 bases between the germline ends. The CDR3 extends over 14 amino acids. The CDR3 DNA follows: TGTGCCAGCAGTTTGGAGAAGGGGGCAGATACGCAGTATTTT. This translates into CASSLEKGADTQYF.

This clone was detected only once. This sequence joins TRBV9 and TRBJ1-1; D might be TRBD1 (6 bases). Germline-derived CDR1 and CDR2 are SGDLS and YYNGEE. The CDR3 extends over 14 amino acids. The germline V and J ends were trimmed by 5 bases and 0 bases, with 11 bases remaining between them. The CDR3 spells CASSLQGMNTEAFF. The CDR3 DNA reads TGTGCCAGCAGTCTACAGGGCATGAACACTGAAGCTTTCTTT.

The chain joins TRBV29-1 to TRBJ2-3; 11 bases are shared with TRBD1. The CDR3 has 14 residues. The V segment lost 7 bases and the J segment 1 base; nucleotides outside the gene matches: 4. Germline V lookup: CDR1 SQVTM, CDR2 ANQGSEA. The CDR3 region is CSAGTGGGTDTQYF. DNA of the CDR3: TGCAGCGCCGGGACAGGGGGAGGCACAGATACGCAGTATTTT.

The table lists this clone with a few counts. Here the CDR3 DNA reads TGCGCCAGCAGCACCGAGGGCGCGCGGGAAACCCAGTACTTC. Amino acid sequence: CASSTEGARETQYF. The J gene is TRBJ2-5, the V gene TRBV4-1; perhaps TRBD2 as D (6 bases). Trimming pared 5 bases from V and 8 bases from J, leaving 18 bases between. The CDR3 runs 14 residues. The germline V gene has CDR1 MGHRA and CDR2 YSYEKL.

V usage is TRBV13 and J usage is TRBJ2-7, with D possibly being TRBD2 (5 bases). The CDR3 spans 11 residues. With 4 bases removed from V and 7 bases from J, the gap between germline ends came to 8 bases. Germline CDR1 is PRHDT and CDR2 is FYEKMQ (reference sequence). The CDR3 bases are TGTGCCAGCAGCTCCACGGGGGAGCAGTACTTC. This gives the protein CASSSTGEQYF.

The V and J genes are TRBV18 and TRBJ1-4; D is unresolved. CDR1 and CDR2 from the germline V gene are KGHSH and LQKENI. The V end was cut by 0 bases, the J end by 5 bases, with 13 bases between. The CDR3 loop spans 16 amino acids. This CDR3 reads CASSPPGRATNEKLFF. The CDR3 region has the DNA TGTGCCAGCTCACCACCGGGTAGGGCTACCAATGAAAAACTGTTTTTT.

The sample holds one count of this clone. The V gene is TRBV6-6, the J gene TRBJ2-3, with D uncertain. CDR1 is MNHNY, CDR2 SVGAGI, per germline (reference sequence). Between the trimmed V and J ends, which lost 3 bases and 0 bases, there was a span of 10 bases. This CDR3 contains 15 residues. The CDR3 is CASSYQQYSTDTQYF. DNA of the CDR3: TGTGCCAGCAGTTATCAGCAGTATAGCACAGATACGCAGTATTTT.

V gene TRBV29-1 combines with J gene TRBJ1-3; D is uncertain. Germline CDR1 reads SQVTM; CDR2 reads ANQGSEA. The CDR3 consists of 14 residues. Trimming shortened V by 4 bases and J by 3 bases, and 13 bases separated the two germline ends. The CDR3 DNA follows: TGCAGCGTTGGCAGCCTTCACCTTGGAAACACCATATATTTT. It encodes CSVGSLHLGNTIYF. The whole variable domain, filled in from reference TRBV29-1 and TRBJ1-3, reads SAVISQKPSRDICQRGTSLTIQCQVDSQVTMMFWYRQQPGQSLTLIATANQGSEATYESGFVIDKFPISRPNLTFSTLTVSNMSPEDSSIYLCSVGSLHLGNTIYFGEGSWLTVV.

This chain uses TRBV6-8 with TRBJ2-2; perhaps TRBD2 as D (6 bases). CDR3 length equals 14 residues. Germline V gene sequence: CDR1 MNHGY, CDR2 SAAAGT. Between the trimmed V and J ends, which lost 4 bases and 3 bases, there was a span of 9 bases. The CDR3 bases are TGTGCCAGCAGTTTTAGGGAGGACACCGGGGAGCTGTTTTTT. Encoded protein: CASSFREDTGELFF.

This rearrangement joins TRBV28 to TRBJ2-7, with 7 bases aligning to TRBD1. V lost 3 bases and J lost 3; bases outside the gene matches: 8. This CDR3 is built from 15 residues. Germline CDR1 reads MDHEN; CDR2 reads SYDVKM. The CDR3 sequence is CASSLYRGGIYEQYF. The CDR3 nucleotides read TGTGCCAGCAGTTTGTACAGGGGTGGGATCTACGAGCAGTACTTC.

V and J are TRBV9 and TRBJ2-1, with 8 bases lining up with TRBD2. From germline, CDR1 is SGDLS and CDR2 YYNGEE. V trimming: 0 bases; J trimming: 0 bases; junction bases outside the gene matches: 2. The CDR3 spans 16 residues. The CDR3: CASSVDGTSSYNEQFF. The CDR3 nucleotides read TGTGCCAGCAGCGTAGACGGGACTAGCTCCTACAATGAGCAGTTCTTC.

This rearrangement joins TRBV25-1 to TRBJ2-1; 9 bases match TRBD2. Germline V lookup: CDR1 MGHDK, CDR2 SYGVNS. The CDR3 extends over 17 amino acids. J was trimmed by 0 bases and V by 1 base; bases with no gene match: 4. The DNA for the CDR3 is TGTGCCAGCAGTGAATTAACTAGCGGGTTCTCCTACAATGAGCAGTTCTTC. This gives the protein CASSELTSGFSYNEQFF. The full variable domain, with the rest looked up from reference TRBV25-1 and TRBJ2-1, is EADIYQTPRYLVIGTGKKITLECSQTMGHDKMYWYQQDPGMELHLIHYSYGVNSTEKGDLSSESTVSRIRTEHFPLTLESARPSHTSQYLCASSELTSGFSYNEQFFGPGTRLTVL.

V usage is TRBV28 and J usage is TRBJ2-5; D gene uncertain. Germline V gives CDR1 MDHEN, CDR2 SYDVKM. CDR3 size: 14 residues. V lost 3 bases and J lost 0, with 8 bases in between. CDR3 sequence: CASSFETHQETQYF. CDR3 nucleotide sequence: TGTGCCAGCAGTTTCGAAACCCACCAAGAGACCCAGTACTTC.

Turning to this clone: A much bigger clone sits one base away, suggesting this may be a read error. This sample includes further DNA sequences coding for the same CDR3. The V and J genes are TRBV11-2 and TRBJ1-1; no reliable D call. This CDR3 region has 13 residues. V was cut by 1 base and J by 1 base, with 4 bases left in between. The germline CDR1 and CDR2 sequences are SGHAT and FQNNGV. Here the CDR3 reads CASSLGGNTEAFF. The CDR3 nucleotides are TGTGCCAGCAGCTTAGGAGGGAACACTGAAGCTTTCTTT.